The TCR beta chain described here comes from a study of cytomegalovirus exposure and HLA in healthy donors. To note about this clone: What it binds is unknown.

Study findings and constraints: With further analysis later on, most CMV-associated TCR beta chains appeared HLA-restricted. Accurate prediction of most subjects' HLA-A and HLA-B alleles from TCR beta sequences was reported. Most TCR sequences showed up rarely, but some public TCRs showed up in many donors.

Amplification used 60 Vbeta primers and 13 Jbeta primers. Assay used: immunoSEQ multiplex PCR; TCRdb lists only in-frame clones, some missing. Of approximately 120,000 clones listed, roughly 71% are singletons. Germline V gene lookup returns CDR1 SQVTM and CDR2 ANQGSEA. This CDR3 region has 12 residues. V trimming: 6 bases; J trimming: 9 bases; junction bases outside the gene matches: 5. The genes are TRBV29-1 and TRBJ2-1, with 10 bases that match TRBD2. The clonotype was recovered from a woman between 70 and 85 years old in good health and CMV-seropositive. Sequenced: PBMCs. In nucleotides, the CDR3 is TGCAGCGTCGGGACTAGCGTCAGTGAGCAGTTCTTC. Its protein product is CSVGTSVSEQFF.